This entry concerns a single T cell receptor (beta chain). TEMRA cells were enriched by FACS, while CD8+ and CD4+ T cells were obtained through a negative isolation that was performed magnetically. The entry originates in a study of CD8 T cells in Susac syndrome. An amount of RNA that ranged from about 0.45 to 1 ug was reverse transcribed with random hexamers. It was immunoSEQ multiplex PCR that amplified TCR beta CDR3 across 54 Vbeta and 13 Jbeta. TCRdb passed the immunoSEQ multiplex PCR reads through MiXCR, listing each CDR3 protein once. The data show more than 150,000 distinct CDR3 sequences, with 92% seen just once and 0.065% to 0.1% held by the top ten. Sequenced material: CD4+ T cells from PBMCs. This sequence was found in a human donor in good health.

The CDR3 bases are TGTGCCAGCAGTGAAGTCCAGGGGGAGTATGGCTACACCTTC. Encoded protein: CASSEVQGEYGYTF. The gene calls are TRBV2 and TRBJ1-2; 7 nucleotides align to TRBD1. Germline-derived CDR1 and CDR2 are SNHLY and FYNNEI. The CDR3 consists of 14 residues. V lost 1 base and J lost 5; bases outside the gene matches: 4.